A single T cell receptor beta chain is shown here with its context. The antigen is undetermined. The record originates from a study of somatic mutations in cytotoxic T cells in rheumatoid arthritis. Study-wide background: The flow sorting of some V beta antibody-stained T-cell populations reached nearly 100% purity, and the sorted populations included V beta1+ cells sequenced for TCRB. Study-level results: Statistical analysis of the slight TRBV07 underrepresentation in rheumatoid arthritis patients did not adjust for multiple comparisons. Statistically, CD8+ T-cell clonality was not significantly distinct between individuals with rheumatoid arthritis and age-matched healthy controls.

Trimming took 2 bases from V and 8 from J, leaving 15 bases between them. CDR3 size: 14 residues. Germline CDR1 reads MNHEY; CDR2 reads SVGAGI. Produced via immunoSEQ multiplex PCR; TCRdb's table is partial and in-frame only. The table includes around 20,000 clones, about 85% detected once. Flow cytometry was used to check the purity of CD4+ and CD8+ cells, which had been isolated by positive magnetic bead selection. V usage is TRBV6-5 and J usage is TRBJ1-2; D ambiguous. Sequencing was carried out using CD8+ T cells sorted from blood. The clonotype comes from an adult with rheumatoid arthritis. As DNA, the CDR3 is TGTGCCAGCAGTTACGGCAGCCTGGTCGGGGGCTACACCTTC. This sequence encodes CASSYGSLVGGYTF.